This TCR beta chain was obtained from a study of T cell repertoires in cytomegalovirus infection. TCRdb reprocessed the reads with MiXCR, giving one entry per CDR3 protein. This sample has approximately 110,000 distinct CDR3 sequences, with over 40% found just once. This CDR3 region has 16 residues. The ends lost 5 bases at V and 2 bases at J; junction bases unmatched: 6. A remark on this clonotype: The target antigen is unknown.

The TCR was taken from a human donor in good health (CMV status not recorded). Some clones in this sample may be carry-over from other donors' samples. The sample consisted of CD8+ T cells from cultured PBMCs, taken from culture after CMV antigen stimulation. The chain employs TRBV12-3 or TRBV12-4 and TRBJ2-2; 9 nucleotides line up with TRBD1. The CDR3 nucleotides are TGTGCCAGCAGTCTAACAGGGGGCCTAAACACCGGGGAGCTGTTTTTT. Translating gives CASSLTGGLNTGELFF.